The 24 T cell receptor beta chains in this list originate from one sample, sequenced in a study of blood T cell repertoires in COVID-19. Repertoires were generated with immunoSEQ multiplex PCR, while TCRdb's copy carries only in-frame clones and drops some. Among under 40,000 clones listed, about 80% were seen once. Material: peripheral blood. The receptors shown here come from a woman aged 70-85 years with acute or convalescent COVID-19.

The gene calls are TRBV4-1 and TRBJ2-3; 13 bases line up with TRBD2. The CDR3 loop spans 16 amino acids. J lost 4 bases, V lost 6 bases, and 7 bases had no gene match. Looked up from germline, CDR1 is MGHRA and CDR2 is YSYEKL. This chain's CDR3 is CASSFGLAGASDTQYF. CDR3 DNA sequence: TGCGCCAGCAGTTTCGGACTAGCGGGAGCATCAGATACGCAGTATTTT.

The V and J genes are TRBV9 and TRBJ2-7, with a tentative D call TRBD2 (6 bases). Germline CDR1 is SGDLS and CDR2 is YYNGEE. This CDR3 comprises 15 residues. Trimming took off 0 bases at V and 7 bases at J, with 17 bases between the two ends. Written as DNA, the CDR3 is TGTGCCAGCAGCGTAGGCGGACTATCGGAGGGGGAGCAGTACTTC. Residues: CASSVGGLSEGEQYF.

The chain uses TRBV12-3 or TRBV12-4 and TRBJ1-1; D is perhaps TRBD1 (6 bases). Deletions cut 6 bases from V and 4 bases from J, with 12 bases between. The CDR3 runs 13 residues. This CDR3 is CASRRGEGTEAFF. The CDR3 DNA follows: TGTGCCAGCAGAAGGGGGGAGGGCACTGAAGCTTTCTTT.

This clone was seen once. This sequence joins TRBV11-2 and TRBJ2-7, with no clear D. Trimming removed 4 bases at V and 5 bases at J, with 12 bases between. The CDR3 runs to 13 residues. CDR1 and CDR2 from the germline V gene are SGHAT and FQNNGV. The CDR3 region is CASSSNWADEQYF. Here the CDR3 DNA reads TGTGCCAGCAGCTCTAACTGGGCTGACGAGCAGTACTTC.

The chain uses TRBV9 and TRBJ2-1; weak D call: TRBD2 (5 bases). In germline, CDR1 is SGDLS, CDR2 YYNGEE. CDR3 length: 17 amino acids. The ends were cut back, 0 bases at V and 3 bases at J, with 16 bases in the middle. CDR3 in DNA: TGTGCCAGCAGCGTAGGGGCTAGCCCTATCCACTACAATGAGCAGTTCTTC. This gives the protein CASSVGASPIHYNEQFF.

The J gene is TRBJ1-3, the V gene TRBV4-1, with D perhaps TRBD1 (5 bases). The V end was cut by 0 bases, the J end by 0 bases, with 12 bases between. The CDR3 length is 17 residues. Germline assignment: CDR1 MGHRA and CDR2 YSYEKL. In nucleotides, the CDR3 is TGCGCCAGCAGCCAAGATTGGGGGGGTATCTCTGGAAACACCATATATTTT. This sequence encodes CASSQDWGGISGNTIYF.

The CDR3 region is CASSQDRWRGYTF. CDR3 nucleotide sequence: TGTGCCAGCTCACAAGACAGATGGAGAGGCTACACCTTC. This rearrangement joins TRBV18 to TRBJ1-2, with D perhaps TRBD1 (5 bases). Germline V gene data show CDR1 as KGHSH and CDR2 as LQKENI. V was clipped by 4 bases and J by 8 bases, with 14 bases between them. This CDR3 is 13 amino acids long. The full variable domain, its missing parts supplied by reference TRBV18 and TRBJ1-2, is NAGVMQNPRHLVRRRGQEARLRCSPMKGHSHVYWYRQLPEEGLKFMVYLQKENIIDESGMPKERFSAEFPKEGPSILRIQQVVRGDSAAYFCASSQDRWRGYTFGSGTRLTVV.

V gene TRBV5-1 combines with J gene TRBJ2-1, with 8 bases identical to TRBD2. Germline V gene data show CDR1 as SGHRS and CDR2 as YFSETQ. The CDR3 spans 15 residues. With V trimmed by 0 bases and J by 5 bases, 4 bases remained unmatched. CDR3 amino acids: CASSLGTSRHNEQFF. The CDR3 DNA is TGCGCCAGCAGCTTGGGGACTAGCAGGCACAATGAGCAGTTCTTC.

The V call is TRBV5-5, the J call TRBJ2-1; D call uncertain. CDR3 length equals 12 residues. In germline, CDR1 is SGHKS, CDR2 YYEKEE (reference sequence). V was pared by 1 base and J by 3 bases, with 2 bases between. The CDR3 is CASSLHYNEQFF. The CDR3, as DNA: TGTGCCAGCAGCTTGCACTACAATGAGCAGTTCTTC.

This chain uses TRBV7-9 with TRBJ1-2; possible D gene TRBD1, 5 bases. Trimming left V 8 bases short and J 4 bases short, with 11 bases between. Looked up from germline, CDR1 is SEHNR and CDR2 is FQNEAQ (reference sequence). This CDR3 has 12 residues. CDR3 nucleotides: TGTGCCAGCCATAACGGGGGCTATGGCTACACCTTC. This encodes CASHNGGYGYTF.

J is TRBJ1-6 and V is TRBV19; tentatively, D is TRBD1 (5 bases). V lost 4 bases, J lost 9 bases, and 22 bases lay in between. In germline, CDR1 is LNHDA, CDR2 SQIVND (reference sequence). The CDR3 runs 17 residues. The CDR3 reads CASSNGGGLLGSSPLHF. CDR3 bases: TGTGCCAGTAGTAATGGGGGAGGACTCTTGGGGAGTTCACCCCTCCACTTT. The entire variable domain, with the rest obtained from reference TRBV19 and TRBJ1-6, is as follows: DGGITQSPKYLFRKEGQNVTLSCEQNLNHDAMYWYRQDPGQGLRLIYYSQIVNDFQKGDIAEGYSVSREKKESFPLTVTSAQKNPTAFYLCASSNGGGLLGSSPLHFGNGTRLTVT.

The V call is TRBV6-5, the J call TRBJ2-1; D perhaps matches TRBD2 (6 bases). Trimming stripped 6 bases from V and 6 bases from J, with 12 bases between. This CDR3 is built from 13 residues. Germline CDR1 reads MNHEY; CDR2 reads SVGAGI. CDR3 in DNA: TGTGCCAGCAGACCCTCTAGCGTCAATGAGCAGTTCTTC. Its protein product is CASRPSSVNEQFF.

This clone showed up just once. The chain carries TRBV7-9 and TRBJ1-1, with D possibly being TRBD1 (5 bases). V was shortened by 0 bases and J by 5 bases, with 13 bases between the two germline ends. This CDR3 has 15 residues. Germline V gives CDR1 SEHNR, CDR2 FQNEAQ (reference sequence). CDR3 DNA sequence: TGTGCCAGCAGCTTAGCAAGGCAGGGTAGGACTGAAGCTTTCTTT. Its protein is CASSLARQGRTEAFF.

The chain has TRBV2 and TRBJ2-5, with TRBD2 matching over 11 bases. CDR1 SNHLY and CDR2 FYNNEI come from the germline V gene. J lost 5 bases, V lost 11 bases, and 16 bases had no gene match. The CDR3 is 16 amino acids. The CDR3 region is CAGWLAGGPGGETQYF. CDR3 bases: TGTGCCGGGTGGCTAGCGGGGGGACCCGGTGGGGAGACCCAGTACTTC.

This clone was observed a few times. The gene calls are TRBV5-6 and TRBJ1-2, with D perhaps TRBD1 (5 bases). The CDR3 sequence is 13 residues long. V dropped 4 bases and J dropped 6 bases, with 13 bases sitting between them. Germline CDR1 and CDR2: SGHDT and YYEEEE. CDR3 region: CASSPGLSDGYTF. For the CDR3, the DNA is TGTGCCAGCAGCCCAGGGTTGTCAGATGGCTACACCTTC.

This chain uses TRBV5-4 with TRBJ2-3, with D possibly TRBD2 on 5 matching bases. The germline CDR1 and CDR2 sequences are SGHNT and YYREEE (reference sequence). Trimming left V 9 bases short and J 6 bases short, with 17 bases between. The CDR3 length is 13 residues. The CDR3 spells CANGRGPEDTQYF. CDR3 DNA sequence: TGTGCCAACGGTCGAGGGCCCGAGGATACGCAGTATTTT.

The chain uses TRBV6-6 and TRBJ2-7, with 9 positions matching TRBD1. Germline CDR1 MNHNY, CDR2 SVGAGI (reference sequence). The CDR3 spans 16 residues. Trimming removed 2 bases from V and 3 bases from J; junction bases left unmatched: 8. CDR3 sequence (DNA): TGTGCCAGCAGTTACCTAAGACAGGGGGTTAACTACGAGCAGTACTTC. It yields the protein CASSYLRQGVNYEQYF.

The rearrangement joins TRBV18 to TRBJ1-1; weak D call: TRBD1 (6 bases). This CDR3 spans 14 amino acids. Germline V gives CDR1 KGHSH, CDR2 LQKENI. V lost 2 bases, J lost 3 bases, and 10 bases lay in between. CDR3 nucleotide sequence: TGTGCCAGCTCACCAAGGACAGTGGACACTGAAGCTTTCTTT. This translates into CASSPRTVDTEAFF.

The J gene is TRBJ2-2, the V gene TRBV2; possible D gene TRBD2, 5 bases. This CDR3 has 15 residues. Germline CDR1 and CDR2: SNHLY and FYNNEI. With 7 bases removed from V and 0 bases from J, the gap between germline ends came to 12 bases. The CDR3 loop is CASTLGLTNTGELFF. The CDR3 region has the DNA TGTGCCAGCACCCTCGGACTGACGAACACCGGGGAGCTGTTTTTT.

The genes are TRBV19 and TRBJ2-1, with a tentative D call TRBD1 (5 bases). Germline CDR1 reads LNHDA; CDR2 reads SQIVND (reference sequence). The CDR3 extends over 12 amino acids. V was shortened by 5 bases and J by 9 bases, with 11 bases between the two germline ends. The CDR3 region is CASSPPRGEQFF. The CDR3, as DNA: TGTGCCAGTAGTCCCCCAAGGGGTGAGCAGTTCTTC.

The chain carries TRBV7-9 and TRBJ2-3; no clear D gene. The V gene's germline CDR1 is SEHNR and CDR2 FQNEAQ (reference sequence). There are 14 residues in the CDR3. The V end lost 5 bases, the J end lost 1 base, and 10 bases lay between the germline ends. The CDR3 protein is CASSLGGRTDTQYF. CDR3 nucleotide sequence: TGTGCCAGCAGCCTTGGCGGTCGCACAGATACGCAGTATTTT.

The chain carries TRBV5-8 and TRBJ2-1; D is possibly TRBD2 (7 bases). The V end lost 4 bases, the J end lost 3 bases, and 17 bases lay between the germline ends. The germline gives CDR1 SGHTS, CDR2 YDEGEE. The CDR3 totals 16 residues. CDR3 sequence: CASSLFRGAVYNEQFF. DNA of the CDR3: TGTGCCAGCAGCCTATTTCGGGGGGCGGTCTACAATGAGCAGTTCTTC.

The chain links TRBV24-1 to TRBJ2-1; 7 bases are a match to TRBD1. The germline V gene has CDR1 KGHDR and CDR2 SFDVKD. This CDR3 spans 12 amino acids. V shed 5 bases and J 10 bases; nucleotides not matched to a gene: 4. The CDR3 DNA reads TGTGCCACCAGTGGGGACAGTAACGAGCAGTTCTTC. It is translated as CATSGDSNEQFF.

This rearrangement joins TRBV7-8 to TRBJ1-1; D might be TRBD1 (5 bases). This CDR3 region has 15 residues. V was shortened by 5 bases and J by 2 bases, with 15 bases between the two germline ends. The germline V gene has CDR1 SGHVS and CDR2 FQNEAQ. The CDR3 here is CASSAGTQGNTEAFF. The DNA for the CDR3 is TGTGCCAGCAGCGCCGGAACGCAGGGAAACACTGAAGCTTTCTTT.